The sequence of this TCR beta chain was determined in a study of cytomegalovirus exposure and HLA in healthy donors. Primers included in the PCR were 60 Vbeta and 13 Jbeta primers. Study processing details: There were about 80 million unique TCR beta chains by a later count, and approximately 12 million of them were shared. Produced via immunoSEQ multiplex PCR; TCRdb's table is partial and in-frame only. V and J calls and clone size are given by that table; D and trimming were obtained from the DNA. Counted here are about 160,000 clones, around 72% occurring once; the ten biggest clones make up approximately 2.4%. Points on this clone: The antigen is not known.

Overall study findings and caveats: A previous analysis found most TCR beta V segments productive roughly 87% or roughly 30% of the time. In a later analysis, several top co-occurrence clusters appeared linked to parvovirus B19, influenza, CMV and Epstein-Barr virus. A missense DCLRE1C variant was associated with V- and J-gene trimming of TCR beta chains in a later analysis, and an independent cohort replicated the association.

The source of this sequence is a female donor in good health and CMV-seronegative. Sequencing was done on a sample of PBMCs.

As DNA, the CDR3 is TGTGCCAGCAGGACAGTTCACACCGGGGAGCTGTTTTTT. Protein sequence: CASRTVHTGELFF. The V gene is TRBV25-1, the J gene TRBJ2-2; D is possibly TRBD1 (5 bases). Per the germline V gene, CDR1 is MGHDK and CDR2 is SYGVNS. The ends were cut back, 6 bases at V and 3 bases at J, with 8 bases in the middle. The CDR3 has 13 residues.